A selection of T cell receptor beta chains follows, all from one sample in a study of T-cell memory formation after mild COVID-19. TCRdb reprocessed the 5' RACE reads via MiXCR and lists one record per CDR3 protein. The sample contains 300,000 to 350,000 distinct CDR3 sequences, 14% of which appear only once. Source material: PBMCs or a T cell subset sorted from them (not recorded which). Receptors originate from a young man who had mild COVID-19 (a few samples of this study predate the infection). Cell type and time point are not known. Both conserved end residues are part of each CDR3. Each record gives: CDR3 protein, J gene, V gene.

CASRPRTAFSYEQYF TRBJ2-7 TRBV6-6
CASSQEGAKPGELFF TRBJ2-2 TRBV4-2
CASSKAQGDNGYTF TRBJ1-2 TRBV4-3
CASGLDPVGRGSTDTQYF TRBJ2-3 TRBV12-5
CASSRDRTTKRTQYF TRBJ2-5 TRBV4-2
CASSPMGQGGDEQYF TRBJ2-7 TRBV5-1
CASRKTGGAEAFF TRBJ1-1 TRBV2
CASSQVAGAQGTDTQYF TRBJ2-3 TRBV4-1
CSVSDPNQPQHF TRBJ1-5 TRBV29-1
CASSQSGSNEKLFF TRBJ1-4 TRBV3-1
CASSRTQGGVYNEQFF TRBJ2-1 TRBV12-3/TRBV12-4
CASSLRTDAQPQHF TRBJ1-5 TRBV5-5
CASSVESARVGEQYF TRBJ2-7 TRBV9
CASSLPQTGELFF TRBJ2-2 TRBV7-7
CASSARSTGELFF TRBJ2-2 TRBV7-9
CSARTGIGNSPLHF TRBJ1-6 TRBV20-1
CASSKGTSGGEQFF TRBJ2-1 TRBV5-1
CASSVFSTGELFF TRBJ2-2 TRBV25-1
CASSLGSSGSYEQYF TRBJ2-7 TRBV11-3
CSARDVRGVSEAFF TRBJ1-1 TRBV20-1
CASSLGNSYEQYF TRBJ2-7 TRBV7-2
CASSSISAQYF TRBJ2-5 TRBV7-2
CASSAGTGNNEQFF TRBJ2-1 TRBV9
CASSQTAATEAFF TRBJ1-1 TRBV12-3/TRBV12-4
CSVDRISLDKNIQYF TRBJ2-4 TRBV29-1
CASSSTGTGISNQPQHF TRBJ1-5 TRBV6-5
CSARTRAGSYNEQFF TRBJ2-1 TRBV20-1
CASSRGFPEAFF TRBJ1-1 TRBV19
CSASSSGGAGVDTQYF TRBJ2-3 TRBV20-1
CASSPYLMNTEAFF TRBJ1-1 TRBV4-1
CASSPETTSGGLRETQYF TRBJ2-5 TRBV4-2
CASSLTRTYPHNEQFF TRBJ2-1 TRBV3-1
CASSQVGGLNTEAFF TRBJ1-1 TRBV4-3
CASSINQGAAYNEQFF TRBJ2-1 TRBV7-9